This TCR beta chain was observed in a study of early T cells in non-severe SARS-CoV-2 infection. Study in general: Sequencing targeted bulk RNA from unsorted whole blood, leaving chains unpaired.

Germline V gene sequence: CDR1 MDHEN, CDR2 SYDVKM. Trimming took 2 bases from V and 4 from J, leaving 7 bases between them. This CDR3 region has 13 residues. Each cDNA molecule carried a unique molecular identifier. One entry per CDR3 protein, called by TCRdb with MiXCR from the 5' RACE reads. Of over 20,000 distinct CDR3 sequences in the sample, around 4.2% were seen once. The V gene is TRBV28, the J gene TRBJ2-3; no definite D call. The receptor was isolated from an adult who was a healthcare worker with PCR-confirmed SARS-CoV-2 infection or an uninfected control (not recorded which). Sample: whole blood. The CDR3 sequence: CASSLRAADTQYF. The CDR3 DNA reads TGTGCCAGCAGTTTAAGGGCGGCAGATACGCAGTATTTT.